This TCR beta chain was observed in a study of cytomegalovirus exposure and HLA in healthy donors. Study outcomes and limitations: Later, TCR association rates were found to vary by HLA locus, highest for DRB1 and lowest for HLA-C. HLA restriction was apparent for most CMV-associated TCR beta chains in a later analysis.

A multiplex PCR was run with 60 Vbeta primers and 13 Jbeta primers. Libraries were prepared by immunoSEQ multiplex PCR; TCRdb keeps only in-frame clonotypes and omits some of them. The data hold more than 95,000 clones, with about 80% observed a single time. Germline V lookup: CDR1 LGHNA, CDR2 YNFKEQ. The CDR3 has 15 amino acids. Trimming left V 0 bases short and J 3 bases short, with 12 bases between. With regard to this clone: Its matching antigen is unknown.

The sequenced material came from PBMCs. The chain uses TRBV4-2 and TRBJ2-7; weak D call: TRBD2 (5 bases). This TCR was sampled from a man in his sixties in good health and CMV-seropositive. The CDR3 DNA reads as TGTGCCAGCAGCCAAGATCGTGGAGGACTCTACGAGCAGTACTTC. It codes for CASSQDRGGLYEQYF.